Each of the 30 T cell receptor beta chains below was sequenced from the same sample in a study of T cells in Graves' hyperthyroidism and ophthalmopathy. Amplified TCR beta CDR3 regions derived from RNA transcripts. When the TCR CDR3 underwent first-round RT-PCR, the HTBI primer set was used. TCRdb re-called the multiplex PCR reads through MiXCR, storing one row per CDR3 protein. The repertoire holds hundreds of thousands of distinct CDR3 sequences, roughly 14% seen once, with approximately 13% in the top ten. Input material: blood. These receptors all come from a man aged 18 to 29 with Graves' ophthalmopathy.

The rearrangement joins TRBV4-1 to TRBJ2-5, with 7 bases matching TRBD1. CDR3 length: 14 amino acids. With 3 bases clipped from V and 3 bases from J, the junction kept 4 bases outside the gene matches. Germline assignment: CDR1 MGHRA and CDR2 YSYEKL. CDR3 in amino acids: CASSQRDSKETQYF. The CDR3 nucleotides read TGCGCCAGCAGCCAGAGGGACAGCAAAGAGACCCAGTACTTC.

This clonotype was seen more than once but under ten times. This sequence joins TRBV14 and TRBJ2-2; unclear D gene. Deletions cut 3 bases from V and 3 bases from J, with 8 bases between. From germline, CDR1 is SGHDN and CDR2 FVKESK. The CDR3 is made up of 14 amino acids. The chain's CDR3 is CASSQAFHTGELFF. The CDR3 DNA reads as TGTGCCAGCAGCCAGGCTTTTCACACCGGGGAGCTGTTTTTT.

This clonotype was counted ten times or more. The chain links TRBV11-3 to TRBJ2-3; 8 nucleotides match TRBD2. Losses at the gene ends were 5 bases for V and 4 bases for J; bases not matched to a gene: 5. The CDR3 spans 14 residues. Germline lookup yields CDR1 SGHNT and CDR2 YENEEA. DNA for the CDR3: TGTGCCAGCAGCCAGCGGGAGTTGCCAGATACGCAGTATTTT. Its protein product is CASSQRELPDTQYF.

Notes on this clonotype: One end of the junction is discordant with germline, which a read error may explain. The chain uses TRBV15 and TRBJ2-7, with 10 bases matching TRBD1. The germline CDR1 and CDR2 sequences are LNHNV and YYDKDF (reference sequence). The CDR3 covers 13 residues. CDR3 DNA: TGTGCCGCCAGGACAGGGGGGGAGTACGAGCAGTACTTC. This sequence encodes CAARTGGEYEQYF.

This clonotype has at least ten counts. This chain connects TRBV10-2 to TRBJ2-5, with TRBD1 as a possible D gene (6 bases). Germline CDR1 reads WSHSY; CDR2 reads SAAADI. The germline V and J ends were trimmed by 8 bases and 7 bases, with 14 bases remaining between them. The CDR3 totals 12 residues. CDR3 bases: TGCGCCAGCCGGACAGTTGATGGGACCCAGTACTTC. Amino acids: CASRTVDGTQYF.

In this sample, this clonotype turned up many times. J is TRBJ1-1 and V is TRBV2; D unresolved. The CDR3 sequence is 11 residues long. CDR1 and CDR2 (germline): SNHLY, FYNNEI. V shed 6 bases and J shed 4 bases, with 6 bases lying between them. This chain's CDR3 is CASSPRTEAFF. The CDR3 bases are TGTGCCAGCAGCCCACGCACTGAAGCTTTCTTT.

This clonotype was detected many times. V and J are TRBV6-1 and TRBJ1-2; TRBD1 matches at 7 bases. Germline loops: CDR1 MNHNS, CDR2 SASEGT. With V trimmed by 7 bases and J by 7 bases, 9 bases remained unmatched. The length of the CDR3 is 13 residues. CDR3 sequence reads: CASTHDRDVGYTF. The CDR3, as DNA: TGTGCCAGCACCCACGACAGGGACGTTGGCTACACCTTC.

This chain links TRBV27 with TRBJ1-5, with 8 bases lining up with TRBD1. CDR3 length equals 17 residues. Germline trimming cut 3 bases from V and 6 bases from J; bases unmatched to any gene: 13. From germline, CDR1 is MNHEY and CDR2 SMNVEV (reference sequence). CDR3 bases: TGTGCCAGCAGTTTTATCGGGGGACAGGCAGGCGGTCAGCCCCAGCATTTT. Translation gives CASSFIGGQAGGQPQHF.

This clonotype has just a few counts. The rearrangement links TRBV4-1 to TRBJ2-1; 9 bases line up with TRBD2. V dropped 4 bases and J dropped 8; count of bases not matched to a gene: 9. In germline, CDR1 is MGHRA, CDR2 YSYEKL. The CDR3 has 15 amino acids. The CDR3 sequence: CASSPRTSARDEQFF. The CDR3 coding sequence is TGCGCCAGCAGCCCCCGGACTAGCGCCCGGGATGAGCAGTTCTTC.

The table lists this clonotype with many counts. The chain recombines TRBV3-1 with TRBJ1-6; 9 bases align to TRBD1. The V gene's germline CDR1 is LGHDT and CDR2 YNNKEL (reference sequence). The length of the CDR3 is 13 residues. The junction had 3 bases not matched to a gene; V was cut back by 6 bases and J by 9 bases. The CDR3 DNA follows: TGTGCCAGCAGTTCGGACAGGGGTTCACCCCTCCACTTT. Amino acid sequence: CASSSDRGSPLHF.

This clonotype came up many times. The chain uses TRBV2 and TRBJ2-7; the D call may be TRBD1 or TRBD2 (5 bases each). There are 14 residues in the CDR3. Germline V lookup: CDR1 SNHLY, CDR2 FYNNEI. Trimming removed 6 bases from V and 2 bases from J, with 14 bases in between. CDR3 in amino acids: CASSPTGTPYEQYF. CDR3 nucleotides: TGTGCCAGCAGCCCGACCGGGACCCCCTACGAGCAGTACTTC.

This clonotype showed up many times. The gene calls are TRBV7-8 and TRBJ1-1, with D uncertain. Germline values: CDR1 SGHVS, CDR2 FQNEAQ. The CDR3 length is 15 residues. Deletions cut 2 bases from V and 2 bases from J, with 12 bases between. In DNA form, the CDR3 reads TGTGCCAGCAGCTTATACCGGGTCGGAAACACTGAAGCTTTCTTT. Its translation is CASSLYRVGNTEAFF.

In its sample, this clonotype was seen many times. This chain connects TRBV5-1 to TRBJ1-4; 9 bases are shared with TRBD1. Per germline, CDR1 SGHRS and CDR2 YFSETQ. The CDR3 consists of 15 residues. V dropped 0 bases and J dropped 8; count of bases not matched to a gene: 5. CDR3 coding DNA: TGCGCCAGCAGCTTGGAGGGGACAGGGTCCGAAAAACTGTTTTTT. Its protein is CASSLEGTGSEKLFF.

In this sample, this clonotype turned up a few times. J is TRBJ2-1 and V is TRBV15, with 9 bases that match TRBD1. The CDR3 consists of 15 residues. The V and J ends lost 1 base and 4 bases, in that order; junction bases with no gene match: 2. Germline V gives CDR1 LNHNV, CDR2 YYDKDF (reference sequence). This CDR3 is CATSRAGQGYNEQFF. CDR3 bases: TGTGCCACCAGCAGAGCAGGACAGGGGTACAATGAGCAGTTCTTC.

The CDR3 is CASSVVGGHEQYF. In DNA, the CDR3 is TGTGCCAGCAGCGTAGTAGGGGGCCACGAGCAGTACTTC. V usage is TRBV9 and J usage is TRBJ2-7; 7 nucleotides match TRBD1. J was trimmed by 5 bases and V by 0 bases; bases with no gene match: 2. The CDR3 length is 13 residues. Germline CDR1 SGDLS, CDR2 YYNGEE. The entire variable domain, with the rest obtained from reference TRBV9 and TRBJ2-7, is as follows: DSGVTQTPKHLITATGQRVTLRCSPRSGDLSVYWYQQSLDQGLQFLIQYYNGEERAKGNILERFSAQQFPDLHSELNLSSLELGDSALYFCASSVVGGHEQYFGPGTRLTVT.

This clonotype occurred many times. This chain joins TRBV20-1 and TRBJ2-5; D is unclear. This CDR3 is built from 14 residues. V was cut by 5 bases and J by 3 bases, with 16 bases left in between. The germline V gene encodes CDR1 DFQATT and CDR2 SNEGSKA (reference sequence). CDR3 nucleotides: TGCAGTGCTCCAAGGGTGTTCAATGAAGAGACCCAGTACTTC. Protein product: CSAPRVFNEETQYF.

This clonotype was seen repeatedly, ten times or more. This chain uses TRBV7-3 with TRBJ2-1; D remains unclear. Trimming removed 5 bases at V and 6 bases at J, with 11 bases between. CDR1 SGHTA and CDR2 FQGTGA come from the germline V gene. The CDR3 extends over 13 amino acids. The DNA for the CDR3 is TGTGCCAGCAGCCAAATTGTGGGCAATGAGCAGTTCTTC. Encoded protein: CASSQIVGNEQFF.

This clonotype has at least ten counts. This chain uses TRBV6-1 with TRBJ2-7; tentatively, D is TRBD1 (6 bases). The CDR3 runs to 13 residues. Germline CDR1 reads MNHNS; CDR2 reads SASEGT. V lost 7 bases and J 3 bases, leaving 13 bases between the germline ends. This CDR3 reads CASTTGRGYEQYF. For the CDR3, the DNA is TGTGCCAGCACCACCGGCAGGGGCTACGAGCAGTACTTC.

This chain links TRBV6-2 or TRBV6-3 with TRBJ2-7; 13 positions agree with TRBD2. The V gene's germline CDR1 is MNHEY and CDR2 SVGEGT. The V segment lost 7 bases and the J segment 7 bases; nucleotides outside the gene matches: 7. The CDR3 loop spans 14 amino acids. DNA for the CDR3: TGTGCCAGCACCACTAGCGGGAGGGCCCCGGAGCAGTACTTC. Its protein product is CASTTSGRAPEQYF.

This chain joins TRBV6-1 and TRBJ2-5; 7 bases align to TRBD1. Germline CDR1 and CDR2: MNHNS and SASEGT. The CDR3 spans 15 residues. J was trimmed by 2 bases and V by 5 bases; bases with no gene match: 8. The CDR3 DNA reads as TGTGCCAGCAGTCCGACAGGGTTGGGGCAAGAGACCCAGTACTTC. Protein product: CASSPTGLGQETQYF.

This clonotype was seen a handful of times. This chain joins TRBV12-3 or TRBV12-4 and TRBJ2-1; tentative D call: TRBD2 (6 bases). There are 15 residues in the CDR3. V shed 6 bases and J shed 2 bases, with 14 bases lying between them. DNA for the CDR3: TGTGCCAGCAGCCCGACTAGTTCCCCCTACAATGAGCAGTTCTTC. Translated, it gives CASSPTSSPYNEQFF.

This clonotype has at least ten counts. This chain links TRBV5-5 with TRBJ1-6; no clear D gene. CDR1 and CDR2 (germline): SGHKS, YYEKEE (reference sequence). This CDR3 contains 15 residues. The V and J ends lost 1 base and 5 bases respectively, with 10 bases between them. CDR3 region: CASSLSPGHNSPLHF. CDR3 bases: TGTGCCAGCAGCTTGTCCCCAGGTCATAATTCACCCCTCCACTTT.

This clonotype appeared a few times. The chain carries TRBV6-1 and TRBJ1-3, with TRBD1 as a possible D gene (5 bases). V dropped 8 bases and J dropped 2 bases, with 13 bases sitting between them. Germline values: CDR1 MNHNS, CDR2 SASEGT. The CDR3 extends over 14 amino acids. CDR3 DNA: TGTGCCAGCCGGTCGGGGGGTACTGGAAACACCATATATTTT. Its protein is CASRSGGTGNTIYF.

V usage is TRBV14 and J usage is TRBJ1-1; 11 bases are a match to TRBD1. This CDR3 comprises 16 residues. The J segment lost 6 bases and the V segment lost 3 bases, leaving 9 bases of the junction unmatched. CDR1 and CDR2 from the germline V gene are SGHDN and FVKESK. Here the CDR3 reads CASSHRDRGFLAEAFF. As DNA, the CDR3 is TGTGCCAGCAGCCACCGGGACAGGGGGTTTTTGGCTGAAGCTTTCTTT.

There are many counts of this clonotype. The gene calls are TRBV5-1 and TRBJ1-1, with no clear D. In germline, CDR1 is SGHRS, CDR2 YFSETQ. V was cut by 1 base and J by 1 base, with 20 bases left in between. The CDR3 totals 18 residues. In DNA, the CDR3 is TGCGCCAGCAGCTTGTACCGTGGAGTCCCCGGGAGGAACACTGAAGCTTTCTTT. Translating gives CASSLYRGVPGRNTEAFF.

This clonotype was seen many times. The chain recombines TRBV6-2 or TRBV6-3 with TRBJ2-3; 13 bases agree with TRBD2. The junction had 3 bases not matched to a gene; V was cut back by 5 bases and J by 4 bases. This CDR3 has 15 residues. Germline V CDR1 and CDR2: MNHEY, SVGEGT. CDR3 in amino acids: CASSPTSGGPDTQYF. CDR3 sequence (DNA): TGTGCCAGCAGTCCGACTAGCGGGGGGCCAGATACGCAGTATTTT.

Many counts were recorded for this clonotype. The chain joins TRBV12-3 or TRBV12-4 to TRBJ2-7; D unclear. This CDR3 is built from 13 residues. Trimming took off 2 bases at V and 1 base at J, with 6 bases between the two ends. The CDR3 sequence: CASSLSNSYEQYF. The CDR3 nucleotides read TGTGCCAGCAGTTTATCAAATTCCTACGAGCAGTACTTC.

This clonotype was recorded at least ten times. The chain is built from TRBV9 and TRBJ2-7; 7 positions match TRBD2. Germline lookup yields CDR1 SGDLS and CDR2 YYNGEE. The CDR3 length is 14 residues. V shed 2 bases and J 0 bases; nucleotides not matched to a gene: 2. The chain's CDR3 is CASSVGGVSYEQYF. Here the CDR3 DNA reads TGTGCCAGCAGCGTTGGGGGGGTCTCCTACGAGCAGTACTTC.

The chain is built from TRBV4-1 and TRBJ2-3; 14 bases are a match to TRBD2. The length of the CDR3 is 18 residues. Germline V gives CDR1 MGHRA, CDR2 YSYEKL. V shed 8 bases and J 4 bases; nucleotides not matched to a gene: 14. For the CDR3, the DNA is TGCGCCAGCCTTAGGGGACTAGCGGGAGAAGGAATAGCAGATACGCAGTATTTT. This gives the protein CASLRGLAGEGIADTQYF.

This clonotype was counted only a few times. The rearrangement uses TRBV12-5 and TRBJ1-2; weak D call: TRBD1 (5 bases). V lost 4 bases and J lost 4, with 10 bases in between. Germline values: CDR1 LGHNT, CDR2 FRNRAP. The CDR3 extends over 13 amino acids. Here the CDR3 reads CASGSGLTYGYTF. The CDR3 coding sequence is TGTGCTAGTGGTTCGGGACTGACCTATGGCTACACCTTC.